This passage covers 21 T cell receptor beta chains from one sample sequenced in a study of long-term antiretroviral therapy in people with HIV. The assay used was immunoSEQ (version v3.0), run at survey level. Measured with immunoSEQ multiplex PCR; TCRdb has only the in-frame clones, and not every one. The repertoire includes almost 35,000 clones, approximately 84% of them detected once, and about 4.6% sits in the top ten. The material was unsorted PBMCs, obtained approximately 2.9 years before starting antiretroviral therapy. The receptors originated from a woman aged 25 to 39 with HIV.

The chain joins TRBV11-2 to TRBJ1-2; D remains ambiguous. The CDR3 has 14 amino acids. Germline V gene data show CDR1 as SGHAT and CDR2 as FQNNGV. The germline V and J ends were trimmed by 0 bases and 4 bases, with 9 bases remaining between them. CDR3 amino acids: CASSLDTVRYGYTF. The DNA for the CDR3 is TGTGCCAGCAGCTTAGATACAGTCCGCTATGGCTACACCTTC.

The J gene is TRBJ2-3, the V gene TRBV5-4; 7 bases line up with TRBD2. Trimming removed 1 base from V and 0 bases from J; junction bases left unmatched: 5. The CDR3 is 16 amino acids. Germline assignment: CDR1 SGHNT and CDR2 YYREEE (reference sequence). CDR3 sequence reads: CASSLRPSGSTDTQYF. The CDR3 DNA is TGTGCCAGCAGCTTGCGTCCTAGCGGTAGCACAGATACGCAGTATTTT.

V and J are TRBV10-2 and TRBJ2-2, with D perhaps TRBD2 (5 bases). Germline values: CDR1 WSHSY, CDR2 SAAADI. Trimming took 6 bases from V and 1 from J, leaving 15 bases between them. The CDR3 is 16 residues long. The CDR3 protein is CASRERRPQNTGELFF. The CDR3 nucleotides are TGCGCCAGCAGGGAGAGGAGGCCCCAGAACACCGGGGAGCTGTTTTTT.

Only a few counts were recorded for this clone. The V gene is TRBV15, the J gene TRBJ1-5, with TRBD1 as a possible D gene (6 bases). CDR3 size: 15 residues. Germline lookup yields CDR1 LNHNV and CDR2 YYDKDF (reference sequence). V lost 0 bases to trimming and J lost 4 bases, with 10 bases between them. Here the CDR3 DNA reads TGTGCCACCAGCAGAGATAAGGGGGTGAATCAGCCCCAGCATTTT. Amino acid sequence: CATSRDKGVNQPQHF.

This rearrangement joins TRBV11-2 to TRBJ2-3; no clear D gene. Trimming left V 1 base short and J 0 bases short, with 8 bases between. The CDR3 length is 15 residues. CDR1 is SGHAT and CDR2 is FQNNGV in the germline V gene. The CDR3 nucleotides read TGTGCCAGCAGCTTAGGTCCGCGGAGCACAGATACGCAGTATTTT. This translates into CASSLGPRSTDTQYF.

The chain carries TRBV9 and TRBJ1-1; D not certain. The CDR3 totals 16 residues. V was cut by 2 bases and J by 1 base, with 15 bases left in between. The germline V gene encodes CDR1 SGDLS and CDR2 YYNGEE. This CDR3 reads CASSVGRGAENTEAFF. The CDR3 region has the DNA TGTGCCAGCAGCGTTGGCCGGGGAGCGGAGAACACTGAAGCTTTCTTT.

This chain links TRBV7-9 with TRBJ2-1; 8 nucleotides match TRBD1. The V gene's germline CDR1 is SEHNR and CDR2 FQNEAQ (reference sequence). The CDR3 length is 14 residues. V gave up 3 bases and J gave up 5 bases; unmatched junction bases: 3. CDR3 loop: CASSLDRVDNEQFF. CDR3 nucleotides: TGTGCCAGCAGCTTGGACAGGGTTGACAATGAGCAGTTCTTC.

This rearrangement joins TRBV7-8 to TRBJ2-7; 9 positions agree with TRBD1. J gave up 6 bases and V 3 bases, and 6 bases lay outside the gene matches. The germline CDR1 and CDR2 sequences are SGHVS and FQNEAQ. The CDR3 runs to 14 residues. The CDR3 DNA sequence: TGTGCCAGCAGCTTGGGACAGGGAGGGCGCGAGCAGTACGTC. Amino acids: CASSLGQGGREQYV.

The chain employs TRBV6-1 and TRBJ2-7, with 8 bases that match TRBD2. V was pared by 1 base and J by 2 bases, with 4 bases of the junction left unmatched. The CDR3 totals 15 residues. Germline CDR1 reads MNHNS; CDR2 reads SASEGT. CDR3 in amino acids: CASSEESGGPYEQYF. The DNA of the CDR3 is TGTGCCAGCAGTGAAGAGTCGGGGGGGCCCTACGAGCAGTACTTC.

The CDR3 loop is CASSLAQGSGNTIYF. The CDR3 region has the DNA TGTGCCAGCAGCTTAGCACAGGGGTCTGGAAACACCATATATTTT. The J gene is TRBJ1-3, the V gene TRBV11-2; 7 bases match TRBD1. The CDR3 extends over 15 amino acids. The V gene end was trimmed by 1 base and the J gene end by 1 base; junction bases not matched to a gene: 1. From germline, CDR1 is SGHAT and CDR2 FQNNGV. Based on the CDR3 plus reference TRBV11-2 and TRBJ1-3, the full variable domain is EAGVAQSPRYKIIEKRQSVAFWCNPISGHATLYWYQQILGQGPKLLIQFQNNGVVDDSQLPKDRFSAERLKGVDSTLKIQPAKLEDSAVYLCASSLAQGSGNTIYFGEGSWLTVV.

This chain uses TRBV2 with TRBJ1-1; perhaps TRBD1 as D (6 bases). Germline V gene sequence: CDR1 SNHLY, CDR2 FYNNEI. The CDR3 runs to 13 residues. Trimming left V 6 bases short and J 3 bases short, with 11 bases between. The CDR3 region is CASRGQRDTEAFF. CDR3 coding DNA: TGTGCCAGCAGAGGACAGCGGGACACTGAAGCTTTCTTT.

Turning to this clone: Distinct nucleotide sequences in the sample also encode this CDR3. The CDR3 DNA sequence: TGTGCCAGTAGTATTGGCGCGGAACTAGCCAAAAACATTCAGTACTTC. Protein: CASSIGAELAKNIQYF. V is TRBV19 and J is TRBJ2-4, with D unclear. There are 16 residues in the CDR3. The germline V gene encodes CDR1 LNHDA and CDR2 SQIVND (reference sequence). V lost 3 bases, J lost 0 bases, and 12 bases lay in between.

The chain carries TRBV6-5 and TRBJ1-2, with 7 bases fitting TRBD1. The germline V gene has CDR1 MNHEY and CDR2 SVGAGI. The CDR3 has 11 amino acids. The V gene end was trimmed by 7 bases and the J gene end by 8 bases; junction bases not matched to a gene: 4. The CDR3 is CASTRGGGYTF. CDR3 sequence (DNA): TGTGCCAGCACCAGGGGGGGCGGCTACACCTTC.

The chain uses TRBV6-5 and TRBJ1-1, with D unresolved. The CDR3 contains 13 residues. The V end was cut by 2 bases, the J end by 4 bases, with 8 bases between. Germline CDR1 reads MNHEY; CDR2 reads SVGAGI. DNA for the CDR3: TGTGCCAGCAGTTACGGGGTTTTCACTGAAGCTTTCTTT. Its protein is CASSYGVFTEAFF.

J is TRBJ2-3 and V is TRBV19; no definite D call. The CDR3 has 16 residues. Germline V CDR1 and CDR2: LNHDA, SQIVND (reference sequence). The V end was cut by 2 bases, the J end by 0 bases, with 12 bases between. DNA for the CDR3: TGTGCCAGTAGTATAAGTGGGTATCCTAGCACAGATACGCAGTATTTT. Protein product: CASSISGYPSTDTQYF.

V usage is TRBV27 and J usage is TRBJ2-2; TRBD1 matches at 7 bases. The V gene's germline CDR1 is MNHEY and CDR2 SMNVEV (reference sequence). CDR3 length: 15 residues. V shed 4 bases and J 0 bases; nucleotides not matched to a gene: 2. The CDR3, as DNA: TGTGCCAGCAGTTGGGACAGCTCGAACACCGGGGAGCTGTTTTTT. Protein sequence: CASSWDSSNTGELFF.

A note on this clone: Relative to the germline gene, one junction end is altered; a read error may explain this. This chain links TRBV14 with TRBJ1-1; tentatively, D is TRBD1 (5 bases). Germline V gene sequence: CDR1 SGHDN, CDR2 FVKESK. There are 15 residues in the CDR3. The CDR3 loop is CASSQEWGGNTGAFF. CDR3 sequence (DNA): TGTGCCAGCAGCCAAGAATGGGGGGGGAACACTGGAGCTTTCTTT.

This chain links TRBV5-1 with TRBJ2-5, with no clear D. The CDR3 totals 12 residues. CDR1 and CDR2 (germline): SGHRS, YFSETQ. Trimming removed 0 bases from V and 5 bases from J, with 5 bases in between. CDR3 sequence reads: CASSLETETQYF. The CDR3 coding sequence is TGCGCCAGCAGCTTGGAGACGGAGACCCAGTACTTC.

V usage is TRBV5-4 and J usage is TRBJ1-2; 7 bases line up with TRBD1. Germline CDR1 reads SGHNT; CDR2 reads YYREEE (reference sequence). This CDR3 spans 18 amino acids. Trimming cost V 4 bases and J 4 bases; bases outside gene matches: 19. CDR3 region: CASSPETTRQGRCYGYTF. CDR3 nucleotide sequence: TGTGCCAGCAGCCCGGAGACTACTAGACAGGGAAGGTGCTATGGCTACACCTTC.

This chain joins TRBV5-1 and TRBJ2-5, with 7 bases that match TRBD1. The CDR3 is made up of 14 amino acids. Germline V gene sequence: CDR1 SGHRS, CDR2 YFSETQ. The V gene end was trimmed by 4 bases and the J gene end by 6 bases; junction bases not matched to a gene: 9. The CDR3 is CASSTGTVEKTQYF. The DNA of the CDR3 is TGCGCCAGCAGCACCGGGACAGTTGAGAAGACCCAGTACTTC. The full variable domain, its missing parts supplied by reference TRBV5-1 and TRBJ2-5, is KAGVTQTPRYLIKTRGQQVTLSCSPISGHRSVSWYQQTPGQGLQFLFEYFSETQRNKGNFPGRFSGRQFSNSRSEMNVSTLELGDSALYLCASSTGTVEKTQYFGPGTRLLVL.

The V call is TRBV29-1, the J call TRBJ2-2; D remains unclear. Germline CDR1 reads SQVTM; CDR2 reads ANQGSEA. With 3 bases removed from V and 3 bases from J, the gap between germline ends came to 8 bases. This CDR3 contains 13 residues. CDR3 loop: CSVESAYTGELFF. The CDR3 DNA is TGCAGCGTTGAGTCAGCGTACACCGGGGAGCTGTTTTTT.